The table lists the clone carrying this TCR beta chain with a few counts. The antigen remains undetermined. This record belongs to a study of T cells after yellow fever vaccination. Study outcomes and limitations: Post-booster samples contained most primary-vaccination clones (around 95% CD4, around 89% CD8). A small proportion of clonotypes was detected in both the CD4 and CD8 compartments.

Universal primer sites and UMIs were introduced during 5'RACE template-switching synthesis of TCR cDNA. TCRdb reprocessed the 5' RACE reads via MiXCR and lists one record per CDR3 protein. The sample includes 300,000 or so distinct CDR3 sequences, over 10% seen only once; the top ten take about 0.51%. This clonotype was sampled from a man aged 25-45 years who received the YFV17D yellow fever vaccine. The sample was CD4+ T cells sorted from PBMCs, taken 45 days after the yellow fever booster vaccination.

The CDR3 spells CASSALADYNEQFF. The CDR3 bases are TGTGCCAGCAGCGCCTTAGCGGACTACAATGAGCAGTTCTTC. The rearrangement uses TRBV14 and TRBJ2-1; D may be TRBD2 (6 bases). The CDR3 covers 14 residues. V dropped 5 bases and J dropped 3 bases, with 11 bases sitting between them. The germline V gene encodes CDR1 SGHDN and CDR2 FVKESK.